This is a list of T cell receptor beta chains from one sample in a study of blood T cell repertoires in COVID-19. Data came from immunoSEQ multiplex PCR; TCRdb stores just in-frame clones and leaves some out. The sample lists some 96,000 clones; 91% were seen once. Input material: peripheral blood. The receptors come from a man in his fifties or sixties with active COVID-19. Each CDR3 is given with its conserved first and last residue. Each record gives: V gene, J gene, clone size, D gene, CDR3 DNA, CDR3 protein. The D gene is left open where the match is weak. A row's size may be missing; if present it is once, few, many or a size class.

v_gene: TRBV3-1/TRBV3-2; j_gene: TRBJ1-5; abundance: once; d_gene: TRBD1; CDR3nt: TGTGCCAGCAGCCAAGACAAAGTCGGGACAGCTAATCAGCCCCAGCATTTT; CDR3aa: CASSQDKVGTANQPQHF
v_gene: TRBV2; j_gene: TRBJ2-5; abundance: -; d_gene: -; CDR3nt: TGTGCCAGCAGTGAGATGGGGCTACAAGAGACCCAGTACTTC; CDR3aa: CASSEMGLQETQYF
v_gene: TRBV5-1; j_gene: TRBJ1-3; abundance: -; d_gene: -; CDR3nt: TGCGCCAGCAGGACAGACAGCAACACCATATATTTT; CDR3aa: CASRTDSNTIYF
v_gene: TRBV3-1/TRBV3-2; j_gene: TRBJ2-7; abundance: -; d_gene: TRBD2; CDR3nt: TGTGCCAGCAGCCAAGAGCCCGCTCTAGCGGGGGCCTCACAGGGCTACGAGCAGTACTTC; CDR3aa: CASSQEPALAGASQGYEQYF
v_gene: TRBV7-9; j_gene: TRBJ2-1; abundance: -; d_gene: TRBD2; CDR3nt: TGTGCCAGCAGCTCGACTAGCGGGAGTTATATAAGGGCCTACAATGAGCAGTTCTTC; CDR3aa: CASSSTSGSYIRAYNEQFF
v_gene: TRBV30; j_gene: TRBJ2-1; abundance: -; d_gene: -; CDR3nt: TGTGCCTGGGCTTCTGCAGGGTACAATGAGCAGTTCTTC; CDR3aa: CAWASAGYNEQFF
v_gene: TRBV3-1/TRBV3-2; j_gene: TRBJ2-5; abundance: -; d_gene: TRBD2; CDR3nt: TGTGCCAGCAGCCAAGTCCCGGTGGTAGCGGGAGGACAAGAGACCCAGTACTTC; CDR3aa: CASSQVPVVAGGQETQYF
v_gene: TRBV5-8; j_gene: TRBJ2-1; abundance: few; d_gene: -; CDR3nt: TGTGCCAGCAGCCCCTTGGGGGCTAGTAGCAATGAGCAGTTCTTC; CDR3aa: CASSPLGASSNEQFF
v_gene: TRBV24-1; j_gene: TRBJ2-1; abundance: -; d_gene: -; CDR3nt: TGTGCCACCAGTGATTTACAGAGAAACAATGAGCAGTTCTTC; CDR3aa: CATSDLQRNNEQFF
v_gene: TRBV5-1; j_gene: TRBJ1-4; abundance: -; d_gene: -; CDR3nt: TGCGCCAGCAGCTACGACAGCAGAATGGAAAAACTGTTTTTT; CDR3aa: CASSYDSRMEKLFF
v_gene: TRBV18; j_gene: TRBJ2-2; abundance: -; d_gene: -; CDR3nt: TGTGCCAGCTCACTCCAGGACACCCGGTGGACCGGGGAGCTGTTTTTT; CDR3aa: CASSLQDTRWTGELFF
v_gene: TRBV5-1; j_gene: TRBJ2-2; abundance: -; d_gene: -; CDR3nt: TGCGCCAGCAGCCCGGAGGCCGGGGAGCTGTTTTTT; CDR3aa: CASSPEAGELFF
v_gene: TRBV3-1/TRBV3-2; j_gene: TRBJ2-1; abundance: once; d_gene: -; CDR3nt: TGTGCCAGCAGCCAAGACCTTTATTACAATGAGCAGTTCTTC; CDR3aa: CASSQDLYYNEQFF
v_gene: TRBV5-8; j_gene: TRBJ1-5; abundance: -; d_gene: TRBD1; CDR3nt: TGTGCCAGCAGCCGGGACAGTCCGAATCAGCCCCAGCATTTT; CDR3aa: CASSRDSPNQPQHF
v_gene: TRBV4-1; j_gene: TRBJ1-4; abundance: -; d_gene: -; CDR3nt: TGCGCCAGCAGCCCAGGATCTAGGACAGTTAATGAAAAACTGTTTTTT; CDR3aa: CASSPGSRTVNEKLFF
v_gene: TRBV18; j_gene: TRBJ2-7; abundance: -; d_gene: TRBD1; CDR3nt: TGTGCCAGCTCATCTAGCGTGGGACAGGGGGCTTACGAGCAGTACTTC; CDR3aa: CASSSSVGQGAYEQYF
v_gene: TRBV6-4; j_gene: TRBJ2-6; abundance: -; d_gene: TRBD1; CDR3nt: TGTGCCAGCAGCAGGGACAGTTTAGGGGCCAACGTCCTGACTTTC; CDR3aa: CASSRDSLGANVLTF
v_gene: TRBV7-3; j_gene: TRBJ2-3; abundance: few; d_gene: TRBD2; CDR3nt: TGTGCCAGCAGCTTAGTTGCAAGCGGGGGAGGGTCCACAGATACGCAGTATTTT; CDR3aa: CASSLVASGGGSTDTQYF
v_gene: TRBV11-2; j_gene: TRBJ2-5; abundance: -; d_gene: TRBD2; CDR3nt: TGTGCCAGCAGCCCCGCTGGAAGCGGGGGGGCCGCGGAGACCCAGTACTTC; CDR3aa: CASSPAGSGGAAETQYF
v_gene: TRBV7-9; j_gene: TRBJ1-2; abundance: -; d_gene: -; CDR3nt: TGTGCCAGCAGCTTAACAGAGTATGGCTACACCTTC; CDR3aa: CASSLTEYGYTF
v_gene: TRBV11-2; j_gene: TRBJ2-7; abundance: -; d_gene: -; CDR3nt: TGTGCCAGCAGCTTAGATTACAGGGGAGGCGAGCAGTACTTC; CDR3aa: CASSLDYRGGEQYF
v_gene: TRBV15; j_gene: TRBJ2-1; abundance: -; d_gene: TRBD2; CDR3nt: TGTGCCACCAGCAGAGATAGGGCTAGCGGGAGGTTCAACAATGAGCAGTTCTTC; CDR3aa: CATSRDRASGRFNNEQFF
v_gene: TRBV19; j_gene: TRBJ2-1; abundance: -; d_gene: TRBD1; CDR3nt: TGTGCCAGTAGTATAGACGGACAGGGGAGGAATGAGCAGTTCTTC; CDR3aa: CASSIDGQGRNEQFF
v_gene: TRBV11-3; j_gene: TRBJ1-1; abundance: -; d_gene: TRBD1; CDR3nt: TGTGCCAGCAGCTTAGAAATCCGTACAGGGGCGGTTGGCACTGAAGCTTTCTTT; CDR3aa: CASSLEIRTGAVGTEAFF
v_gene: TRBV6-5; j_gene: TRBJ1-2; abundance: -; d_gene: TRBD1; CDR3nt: TGTGCCAGCAGTTACGGGGCAGGGGGCGATGGCTACACCTTC; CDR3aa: CASSYGAGGDGYTF
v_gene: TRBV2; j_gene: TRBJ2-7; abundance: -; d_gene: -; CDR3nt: TGTGCCAGCAGTGAAGCAGTGAGGTACCGTTACGAGCAGTACTTC; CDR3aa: CASSEAVRYRYEQYF
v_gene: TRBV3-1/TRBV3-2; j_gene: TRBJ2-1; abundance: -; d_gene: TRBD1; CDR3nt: TGTGCCAGCAGCCACCGGGACAGGCTCTACAATGAGCAGTTCTTC; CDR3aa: CASSHRDRLYNEQFF
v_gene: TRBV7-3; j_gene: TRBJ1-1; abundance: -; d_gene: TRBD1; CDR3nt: TGTGCCAGCAGCCTCTACGCAGGGGGCGGTACTGAAGCTTTCTTT; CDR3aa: CASSLYAGGGTEAFF
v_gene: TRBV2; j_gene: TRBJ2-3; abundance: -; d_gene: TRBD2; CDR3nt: TGTGCCAGCAGTTCTAGCGGTTCTAGCACAGATACGCAGTATTTT; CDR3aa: CASSSSGSSTDTQYF
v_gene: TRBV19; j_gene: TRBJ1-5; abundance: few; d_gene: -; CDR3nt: TGTGCCAGTACTCACAGGGTAGGACAGCCCCAGCATTTT; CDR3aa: CASTHRVGQPQHF
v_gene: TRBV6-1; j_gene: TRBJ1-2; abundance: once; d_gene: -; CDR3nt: TGTGCCAGCAGTGAGTCGGGAGGGTACAGGGATATCTATGGCTACACCTTC; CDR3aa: CASSESGGYRDIYGYTF
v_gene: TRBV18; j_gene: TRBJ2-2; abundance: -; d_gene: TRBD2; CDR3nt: TGTGCCAGCTCACTTACCACTCCAGCGGGGGACTCGAACACCGGGGAGCTGTTTTTT; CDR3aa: CASSLTTPAGDSNTGELFF
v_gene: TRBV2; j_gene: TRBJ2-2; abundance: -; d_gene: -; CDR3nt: TGTGCCAGCAGTGAACCGGGACTTTCAAACACCGGGGAGCTGTTTTTT; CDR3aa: CASSEPGLSNTGELFF
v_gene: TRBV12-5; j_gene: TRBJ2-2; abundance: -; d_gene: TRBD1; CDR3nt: TGTGCTAGTGGTTGGGGGGACAGGGTATTTTACACCGGGGAGCTGTTTTTT; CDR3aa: CASGWGDRVFYTGELFF